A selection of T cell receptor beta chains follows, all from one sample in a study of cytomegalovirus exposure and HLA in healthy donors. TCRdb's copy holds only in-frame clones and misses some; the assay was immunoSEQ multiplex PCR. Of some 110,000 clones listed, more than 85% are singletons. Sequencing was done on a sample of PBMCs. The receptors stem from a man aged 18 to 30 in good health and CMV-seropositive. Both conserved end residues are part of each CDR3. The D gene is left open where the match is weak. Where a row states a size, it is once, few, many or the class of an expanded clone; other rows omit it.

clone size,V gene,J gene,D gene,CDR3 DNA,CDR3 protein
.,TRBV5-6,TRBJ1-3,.,TGTGCCAGCAGCACGGGTTTCTCTGGAAACACCATATATTTT,CASSTGFSGNTIYF
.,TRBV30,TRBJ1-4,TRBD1,TGTGCCCTCGGGACAGGGGGTGAAAAACTGTTTTTT,CALGTGGEKLFF
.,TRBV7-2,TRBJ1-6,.,TGTGCCAGCAGCTTTGTACAGTCAATCGATAATTCACCCCTCCACTTT,CASSFVQSIDNSPLHF
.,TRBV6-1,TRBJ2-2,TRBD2,TGTGCCAGCAGTGAACCCGGGGGGGTGAACACCGGGGAGCTGTTTTTT,CASSEPGGVNTGELFF
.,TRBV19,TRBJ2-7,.,TGTGCCAGTAGTAATGCGGGGCGAAGCTACGAGCAGTACTTC,CASSNAGRSYEQYF
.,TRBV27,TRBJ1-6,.,TGTGCCAGCAGTCCCCGGACAGAAAATTCACCCCTCCACTTT,CASSPRTENSPLHF
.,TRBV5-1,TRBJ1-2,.,TGCGCCAGCAGCTCGACAGCAATATACCCCTATGGCTACACCTTC,CASSSTAIYPYGYTF
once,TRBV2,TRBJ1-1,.,TGTGCCAGCTCCAGGGGCACCCGCACTGAAGCTTTCTTT,CASSRGTRTEAFF
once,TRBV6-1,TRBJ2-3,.,TGTGCCAGCAGTGCCCAGAGGGCAGATACGCAGTATTTT,CASSAQRADTQYF
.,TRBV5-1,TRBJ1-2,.,TGCGCCAGCAGCCTAAATGAGGCCTATGGCTACACCTTC,CASSLNEAYGYTF
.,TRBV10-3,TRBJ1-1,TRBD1,TGTGCCATCAGAGGACAGGGGGACACTGAAGCTTTCTTT,CAIRGQGDTEAFF
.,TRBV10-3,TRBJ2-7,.,TGTGCCATCAGTGCCACCCAGACAGAGTCCTACGAGCAGTACTTC,CAISATQTESYEQYF
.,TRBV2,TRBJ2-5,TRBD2,TGTGCCAGCAAAGAACTAGCGGCGCAAGAGACCCAGTACTTC,CASKELAAQETQYF
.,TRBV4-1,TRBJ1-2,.,TGCGCCAGCAGCCAAGACCCGGGGAACAAGTACGGCTACACCTTC,CASSQDPGNKYGYTF
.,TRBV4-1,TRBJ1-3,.,TGCGCCAGCAGCCAAGTACGTTCGGGCTCTGGAAACACCATATATTTT,CASSQVRSGSGNTIYF
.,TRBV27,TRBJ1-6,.,TGTGCCAGCAGTTTCAATAATTCACCCCTCCACTTT,CASSFNNSPLHF
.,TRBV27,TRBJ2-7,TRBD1,TGTGCCAGCATCGGGACAGGTTCACACGAGCAGTACTTC,CASIGTGSHEQYF
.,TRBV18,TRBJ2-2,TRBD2,TGTGCCAGCTCACCTGCTCTAGCGGGGAACACCGGGGAGCTGTTTTTT,CASSPALAGNTGELFF
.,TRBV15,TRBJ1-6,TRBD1,TGTGCCACCAGCAGGGGACAGGGGAATTCACCCCTCCACTTT,CATSRGQGNSPLHF
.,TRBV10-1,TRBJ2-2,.,TGCGCCAGCAGTGAGACAGGGCGGACCGGGGAGCTGTTTTTT,CASSETGRTGELFF
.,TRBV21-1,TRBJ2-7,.,TGTGCCAGCAGCAAATCGGCTGCGGTTTCCTACGAGCAGTACTTC,CASSKSAAVSYEQYF
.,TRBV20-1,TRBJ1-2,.,TGCAGTGCTAGAGTTCGTTTGGGCTACACCTTC,CSARVRLGYTF
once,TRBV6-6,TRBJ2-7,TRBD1,TGTGCCAGCAGTTCCCTCGCGGACAGGGGTTTCCACGAGCAGTACTTC,CASSSLADRGFHEQYF
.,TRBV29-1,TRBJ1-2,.,TGCAGCGTTGTGGGGCACGATGGCTACACCTTC,CSVVGHDGYTF
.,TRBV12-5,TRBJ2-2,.,TGTGCTAGTGGTCCCACAGGGAAGCACACCGGGGAGCTGTTTTTT,CASGPTGKHTGELFF
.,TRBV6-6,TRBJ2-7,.,TGTGCCAGCAGTTACCCAGACTTCGAGCAGTACTTC,CASSYPDFEQYF
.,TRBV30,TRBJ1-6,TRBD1,TGTGCCTGGATGTCCCAGGGGGGTTCACCCCTCCACTTT,CAWMSQGGSPLHF
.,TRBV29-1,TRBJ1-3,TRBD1,TGCAGCACCCTGGGACAGGGAAGCTCTGGAAACACCATATATTTT,CSTLGQGSSGNTIYF
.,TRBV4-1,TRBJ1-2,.,TGCGCCAGCAGCCAAGCCCAGGGCTATGGCTACACCTTC,CASSQAQGYGYTF
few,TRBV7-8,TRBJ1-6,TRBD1,TGTGCCAGCAGCCCACAGACAGGGGCGAATTCACCCCTCCACTTT,CASSPQTGANSPLHF
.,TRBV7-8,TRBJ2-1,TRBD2,TGTGCCAGCAGCTTAGTCTGGCTAGCGGGGCCCCGTAACCACAATGAGCAGTTCTTC,CASSLVWLAGPRNHNEQFF
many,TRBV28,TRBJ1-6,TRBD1,TGTGCCACCGCATGGACAGGGAATTCACCCCTCCACTTT,CATAWTGNSPLHF
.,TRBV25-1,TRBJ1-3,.,TGTGCCAGCAGTGTAGCGGGTAGGGACACCATATATTTT,CASSVAGRDTIYF
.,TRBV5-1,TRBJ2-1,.,TGCGCCAGCAGCTTGGCCGGAACTAGCATGAATGAGCAGTTCTTC,CASSLAGTSMNEQFF
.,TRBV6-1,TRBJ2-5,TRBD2,TGTGCCAGCAGTGCGTCGGCTAGCGGGGGGTTCTACCAAGAGACCCAGTACTTC,CASSASASGGFYQETQYF
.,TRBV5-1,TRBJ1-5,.,TGCGCCAGCAGCTTAGCCGGACAGAGCAATCAGCCCCAGCATTTT,CASSLAGQSNQPQHF
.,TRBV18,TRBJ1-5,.,TGTGCCAGCTCACCCCATCCGGAGCAGCCCCAGCATTTT,CASSPHPEQPQHF